This TCR beta chain was captured in a study of T-cell reconstitution after alpha-beta-depleted transplantation in children. This clonotype was seen more than once but under ten times. Unique molecular identifiers were incorporated when the TCRbeta library was constructed. TCRdb recomputed calls from the PCR reads with MiXCR, one row per CDR3 protein. Among a few hundred thousand distinct CDR3 sequences listed, roughly an eighth were seen once. This CDR3 is 12 amino acids long. CDR1 and CDR2 from the germline V gene are MNHEY and SMNVEV (reference sequence). With 6 bases removed from V and 3 bases from J, the gap between germline ends came to 7 bases.

The sequencing used PBMCs from the stem cell graft donor, collected from the stem cell graft. The chain links TRBV27 to TRBJ2-3; D unresolved. The clonotype was recovered from a human donor who donated a stem cell graft to a child with combined immunodeficiency. As DNA, the CDR3 is TGTGCCAGCAGGACGGAGACAGATACGCAGTATTTT. Its translation: CASRTETDTQYF.